The 21 T cell receptor beta chains below all came from one sample that was sequenced in a study of Graves' ophthalmopathy and Graves' hyperthyroidism. Amplified TCR beta CDR3 regions were obtained using RNA transcripts as template. RT-PCR with HTBI primers came first, then second-round multiplex PCR. TCRdb re-called the multiplex PCR reads with MiXCR, one entry per CDR3 protein. The sample includes 200,000 to 300,000 distinct CDR3 sequences, around 42% seen only once; the top ten take about half. The sequenced material came from peripheral blood. The receptor source for this set is an adult man with Graves' ophthalmopathy.

This rearrangement joins TRBV25-1 to TRBJ2-1, with TRBD2 as a possible D gene (6 bases). V dropped 7 bases and J dropped 5 bases, with 18 bases sitting between them. CDR1 is MGHDK, CDR2 SYGVNS, per germline. This CDR3 contains 15 residues. This chain's CDR3 is CASNHHGRRDNEQFF. The CDR3 DNA sequence: TGTGCCAGCAATCATCACGGGAGAAGGGACAATGAGCAGTTCTTC.

There are many counts of this clonotype. The V and J genes are TRBV4-1 and TRBJ1-2, with D perhaps TRBD1 (6 bases). V was pared by 1 base and J by 8 bases, with 11 bases between. The germline CDR1 and CDR2 sequences are MGHRA and YSYEKL. The CDR3 totals 13 residues. CDR3 in DNA: TGCGCCAGCAGCCAAGTCAGGGGCCGAGGCTACACCTTC. It is translated as CASSQVRGRGYTF.

This chain connects TRBV20-1 to TRBJ2-5; D possibly corresponds to TRBD1 (5 bases). The ends were cut back, 3 bases at V and 5 bases at J, with 13 bases in the middle. The CDR3 contains 13 residues. Germline loops: CDR1 DFQATT, CDR2 SNEGSKA (reference sequence). CDR3 nucleotides: TGCAGTGCTAGCTCAGGGAAGAGGGAGACCCAGTACTTC. Encoded protein: CSASSGKRETQYF.

In this sample, this clonotype turned up many times. The chain couples TRBV14 to TRBJ1-2; D may be TRBD1 (5 bases). Germline lookup yields CDR1 SGHDN and CDR2 FVKESK. The CDR3 totals 14 residues. The V end lost 4 bases, the J end lost 3 bases, and 12 bases lay between the germline ends. CDR3 region: CASSRGRAHYGYTF. Here the CDR3 DNA reads TGTGCCAGCAGCCGAGGCAGGGCCCACTATGGCTACACCTTC.

This clonotype was counted between two and nine times. The chain joins TRBV15 to TRBJ2-7; D call uncertain. The CDR3 contains 14 residues. In germline, CDR1 is LNHNV, CDR2 YYDKDF (reference sequence). Trimming took 8 bases from V and 0 from J, leaving 14 bases between them. The CDR3 protein is CATEDRTHSYEQYF. The CDR3 region has the DNA TGTGCCACCGAGGACCGAACCCACTCCTACGAGCAGTACTTC. Looking up the rest from reference TRBV15 and TRBJ2-7 gives the full variable domain: DAMVIQNPRYQVTQFGKPVTLSCSQTLNHNVMYWYQQKSSQAPKLLFHYYDKDFNNEADTPDNFQSRRPNTSFCFLDIRSPGLGDTAMYLCATEDRTHSYEQYFGPGTRLTVT.

Only a few counts were recorded for this clonotype. The chain carries TRBV29-1 and TRBJ1-1; TRBD1 might be the D (5 bases). CDR3 size: 13 residues. Germline CDR1 is SQVTM and CDR2 is ANQGSEA. With 7 bases removed from V and 2 bases from J, the gap between germline ends came to 14 bases. This CDR3 reads CSANPQGNTEAFF. For the CDR3, the DNA is TGCAGCGCCAATCCTCAGGGAAACACTGAAGCTTTCTTT. Looking up the rest from reference TRBV29-1 and TRBJ1-1 gives the full variable domain: SAVISQKPSRDICQRGTSLTIQCQVDSQVTMMFWYRQQPGQSLTLIATANQGSEATYESGFVIDKFPISRPNLTFSTLTVSNMSPEDSSIYLCSANPQGNTEAFFGQGTRLTVV.

This clonotype was picked up many times. This chain joins TRBV29-1 and TRBJ2-7, with D perhaps given as TRBD1 or TRBD2 (5 bases each). Trimming pared 7 bases from V and 5 bases from J, leaving 12 bases between. CDR1 SQVTM and CDR2 ANQGSEA come from the germline V gene. The CDR3 has 11 residues. In DNA, the CDR3 is TGCAGCGCCGGCCGGGGCGACGAGCAGTACTTC. This encodes CSAGRGDEQYF.

This rearrangement joins TRBV7-9 to TRBJ1-1, with D possibly matching TRBD1 (5 bases). Looked up from germline, CDR1 is SEHNR and CDR2 is FQNEAQ (reference sequence). The CDR3 extends over 14 amino acids. V lost 0 bases and J 5 bases, leaving 10 bases between the germline ends. CDR3 in DNA: TGTGCCAGCAGCTTAGCCGGGGCTGGGACTGAAGCTTTCTTT. Its protein is CASSLAGAGTEAFF.

J is TRBJ2-2 and V is TRBV19; possibly TRBD2 for D (6 bases). Trimming stripped 3 bases from V and 8 bases from J, with 7 bases between. The germline CDR1 and CDR2 sequences are LNHDA and SQIVND (reference sequence). CDR3 length: 12 amino acids. The CDR3 coding sequence is TGTGCCAGTAGTATGGGGGGTGGGGAGCTGTTTTTT. This gives the protein CASSMGGGELFF.

The gene calls are TRBV4-3 and TRBJ2-2; D not resolved. This CDR3 comprises 14 residues. Germline CDR1 and CDR2: LGHNA and YSLEER. V lost 5 bases to trimming and J lost 0 bases, with 7 bases between them. CDR3 amino acids: CASSYNPNTGELFF. The DNA for the CDR3 is TGCGCCAGCAGCTACAACCCGAACACCGGGGAGCTGTTTTTT.

The chain is built from TRBV2 and TRBJ2-5; TRBD1 matches at 9 bases. The junction had 9 bases not matched to a gene; V was cut back by 6 bases and J by 4 bases. Germline values: CDR1 SNHLY, CDR2 FYNNEI. The CDR3 covers 15 residues. The CDR3 reads CASSLGTGWRETQYF. DNA for the CDR3: TGTGCCAGCAGCTTAGGGACAGGGTGGAGAGAGACCCAGTACTTC.

The rearrangement joins TRBV19 to TRBJ2-5; D ambiguous. CDR1 and CDR2 (germline): LNHDA, SQIVND (reference sequence). The CDR3 sequence is 11 residues long. V dropped 2 bases and J dropped 5 bases, with 3 bases sitting between them. CDR3 coding DNA: TGTGCCAGTAGTATATACGAGACCCAGTACTTC. This sequence encodes CASSIYETQYF.

The rearrangement links TRBV20-1 to TRBJ2-5, with 11 bases aligning to TRBD2. V shed 0 bases, J shed 4 bases, and the junction held 7 bases outside the gene matches. Germline V CDR1 and CDR2: DFQATT, SNEGSKA (reference sequence). This CDR3 is built from 16 residues. The CDR3 loop is CSARDLASGGRETQYF. CDR3 in DNA: TGCAGTGCTAGAGATCTGGCTAGCGGGGGGCGAGAGACCCAGTACTTC.

This clonotype has just a few counts. The V and J genes are TRBV7-2 and TRBJ1-2; possibly TRBD1 for D (6 bases). The length of the CDR3 is 13 residues. V gave up 5 bases and J gave up 6 bases, with 13 bases separating them. Germline V gives CDR1 SGHTA, CDR2 FQGNSA. In nucleotides, the CDR3 is TGTGCCAGCAGCGACCAGGGGTTGGATGGCTACACCTTC. This codes for CASSDQGLDGYTF.

This chain connects TRBV24-1 to TRBJ2-6; 8 bases agree with TRBD1. The length of the CDR3 is 17 residues. The germline CDR1 and CDR2 sequences are KGHDR and SFDVKD. J was trimmed by 4 bases and V by 4 bases; bases with no gene match: 8. The chain's CDR3 is CATSDPGQGAGANVLTF. CDR3 DNA sequence: TGTGCCACCAGTGACCCTGGACAGGGTGCGGGGGCCAACGTCCTGACTTTC.

The V and J genes are TRBV14 and TRBJ1-1, with 7 bases identical to TRBD1. The CDR3 runs 16 residues. The germline V gene has CDR1 SGHDN and CDR2 FVKESK. V was pared by 3 bases and J by 1 base, with 8 bases of the junction left unmatched. The CDR3 nucleotides read TGTGCCAGCAGCCAGACAGGGTCCTTTACGAACACTGAAGCTTTCTTT. It yields the protein CASSQTGSFTNTEAFF.

In its sample, this clonotype was seen a few times. The chain links TRBV29-1 to TRBJ1-4; D perhaps matches TRBD1 (6 bases). Germline-derived CDR1 and CDR2 are SQVTM and ANQGSEA. V was trimmed by 3 bases and J by 16 bases, leaving 21 bases between them. The CDR3 length is 13 residues. CDR3 protein: CSVDLSTGGRRFF. As DNA, the CDR3 is TGCAGCGTTGATCTTTCGACCGGGGGCCGGCGGTTTTTT. The full variable domain, with the rest looked up from reference TRBV29-1 and TRBJ1-4, is SAVISQKPSRDICQRGTSLTIQCQVDSQVTMMFWYRQQPGQSLTLIATANQGSEATYESGFVIDKFPISRPNLTFSTLTVSNMSPEDSSIYLCSVDLSTGGRRFFGSGTQLSVL.

J is TRBJ2-5 and V is TRBV24-1, with TRBD2 identical over 12 bases. The germline gives CDR1 KGHDR, CDR2 SFDVKD. J lost 1 base, V lost 9 bases, and 8 bases had no gene match. The CDR3 sequence is 16 residues long. CDR3 region: CATSLGLAGTQETQYF. The CDR3 region has the DNA TGTGCCACCTCCCTAGGACTAGCGGGGACCCAAGAGACCCAGTACTTC.

This clonotype was seen repeatedly, ten times or more. This chain uses TRBV5-1 with TRBJ1-1; possible D gene TRBD1, 5 bases. V was shortened by 0 bases and J by 0 bases, with 6 bases between the two germline ends. Germline V lookup: CDR1 SGHRS, CDR2 YFSETQ. The CDR3 sequence is 14 residues long. The CDR3 DNA reads as TGCGCCAGCAGCTTGGGAGGGGTGAACACTGAAGCTTTCTTT. Encoded protein: CASSLGGVNTEAFF.

The CDR3 spells CASSLLALNTGELFF. CDR3 DNA: TGTGCCAGCAGTTTACTAGCGCTGAACACCGGGGAGCTGTTTTTT. The chain links TRBV12-3 or TRBV12-4 to TRBJ2-2, with a possible D match to TRBD2 (6 bases). This CDR3 is built from 15 residues. The V end lost 2 bases, the J end lost 1 base, and 8 bases lay between the germline ends.

The chain uses TRBV7-3 and TRBJ2-2, with D perhaps TRBD1 (5 bases). There are 13 residues in the CDR3. CDR1 and CDR2 from the germline V gene are SGHTA and FQGTGA. V lost 6 bases and J lost 2, with 7 bases in between. The CDR3 coding sequence is TGTGCCAGCAGAGACAGTAACACCGGGGAGCTGTTTTTT. The encoded protein is CASRDSNTGELFF.